This TCR beta chain was profiled in a study of human T cells and chemical hapten exposure. By its share, this clonotype is medium-sized. Using its own MiXCR run on the RACE reads, TCRdb lists one record per CDR3 protein. The sample shows fewer than 100,000 distinct CDR3 sequences, around 12% of them seen only once. As to time point: patch test 1, 2 weeks after DPC sensitization. Treatment defined: therapeutic diphenylcyclopropenone sensitization with weekly scalp DPC. Someone pulled total RNA out of unfractionated whole blood. This receptor was taken from a middle-aged woman with alopecia areata. Some clones in this sample may be carry-over from other donors' samples. This specimen was whole blood, taken in connection with sensitization to the hapten diphenylcyclopropenone (DPC).

CDR3 in amino acids: CSGRVRDTQYF. CDR3 in DNA: TGCAGCGGTCGGGTGCGCGATACGCAGTATTTT. The gene calls are TRBV29-1 and TRBJ2-3; D unclear. Deletions cut 7 bases from V and 6 bases from J, with 11 bases between. Germline values: CDR1 SQVTM, CDR2 ANQGSEA. The CDR3 has 11 residues.